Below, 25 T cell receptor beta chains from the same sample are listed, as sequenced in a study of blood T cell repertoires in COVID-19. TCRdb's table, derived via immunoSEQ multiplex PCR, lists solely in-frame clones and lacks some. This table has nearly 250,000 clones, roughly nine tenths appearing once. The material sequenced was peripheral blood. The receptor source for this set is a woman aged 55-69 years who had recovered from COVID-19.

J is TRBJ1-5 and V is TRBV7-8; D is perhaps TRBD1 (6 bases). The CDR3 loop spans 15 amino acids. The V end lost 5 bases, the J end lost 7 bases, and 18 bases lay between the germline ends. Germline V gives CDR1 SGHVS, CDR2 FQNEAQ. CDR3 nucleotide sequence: TGTGCCAGCAGCCCCCCGGGGGGGCGTCAACAGCCCCAGCATTTT. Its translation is CASSPPGGRQQPQHF.

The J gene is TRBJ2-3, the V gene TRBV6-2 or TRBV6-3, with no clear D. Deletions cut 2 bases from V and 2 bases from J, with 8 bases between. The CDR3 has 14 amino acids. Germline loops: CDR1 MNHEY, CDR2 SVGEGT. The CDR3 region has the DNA TGTGCCAGCAGTTACCGACAAATCACAGATACGCAGTATTTT. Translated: CASSYRQITDTQYF.

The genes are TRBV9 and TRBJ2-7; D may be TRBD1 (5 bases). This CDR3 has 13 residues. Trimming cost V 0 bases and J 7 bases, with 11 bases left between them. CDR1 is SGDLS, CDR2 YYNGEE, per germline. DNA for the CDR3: TGTGCCAGCAGCGTAGCTGGGGCTGGGGAGCAGTACTTC. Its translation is CASSVAGAGEQYF.

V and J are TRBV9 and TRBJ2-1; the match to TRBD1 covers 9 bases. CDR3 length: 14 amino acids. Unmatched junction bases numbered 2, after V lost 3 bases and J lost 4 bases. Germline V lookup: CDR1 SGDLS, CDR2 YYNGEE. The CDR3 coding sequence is TGTGCCAGCAGCGAGGGACAGGGTTACAATGAGCAGTTCTTC. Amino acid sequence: CASSEGQGYNEQFF.

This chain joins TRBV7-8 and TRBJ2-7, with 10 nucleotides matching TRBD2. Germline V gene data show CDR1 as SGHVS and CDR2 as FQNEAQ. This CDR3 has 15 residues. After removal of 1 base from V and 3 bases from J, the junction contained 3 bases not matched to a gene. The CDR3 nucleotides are TGTGCCAGCAGCTTAGGGCGGACTAGCGGCTACGAGCAGTACTTC. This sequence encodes CASSLGRTSGYEQYF. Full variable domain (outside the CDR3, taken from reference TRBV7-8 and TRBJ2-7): GAGVSQSPRYKVAKRGQDVALRCDPISGHVSLFWYQQALGQGPEFLTYFQNEAQLDKSGLPSDRFFAERPEGSVSTLKIQRTQQEDSAVYLCASSLGRTSGYEQYFGPGTRLTVT.

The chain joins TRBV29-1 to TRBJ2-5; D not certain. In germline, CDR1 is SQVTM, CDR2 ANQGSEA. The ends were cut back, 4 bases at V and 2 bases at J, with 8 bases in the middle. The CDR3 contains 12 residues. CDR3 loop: CSVVPRQETQYF. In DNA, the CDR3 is TGCAGCGTTGTTCCGAGACAAGAGACCCAGTACTTC.

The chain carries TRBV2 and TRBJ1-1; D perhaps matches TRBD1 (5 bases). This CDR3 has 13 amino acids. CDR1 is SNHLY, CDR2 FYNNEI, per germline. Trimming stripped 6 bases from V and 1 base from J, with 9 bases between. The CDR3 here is CASRLGENTEAFF. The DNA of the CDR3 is TGTGCCAGCAGGTTAGGGGAGAACACTGAAGCTTTCTTT.

The CDR3 loop is CASSVDPGGDTEAFF. The DNA of the CDR3 is TGTGCCAGCAGCGTAGACCCAGGGGGAGACACTGAAGCTTTCTTT. The V gene is TRBV9, the J gene TRBJ1-1, with TRBD1 matching 7 bases. Germline CDR1 and CDR2: SGDLS and YYNGEE. The V gene end was trimmed by 0 bases and the J gene end by 3 bases; junction bases not matched to a gene: 5. This CDR3 comprises 15 residues.

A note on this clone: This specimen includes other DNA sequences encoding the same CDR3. CDR3 in DNA: TGTGCCAGCAGCCTCGACAGGGGGGGTGGCTACACCTTC. Protein: CASSLDRGGGYTF. This chain connects TRBV6-5 to TRBJ1-2; 9 nucleotides match TRBD1. V shed 6 bases and J 7 bases; nucleotides not matched to a gene: 6. The V gene's germline CDR1 is MNHEY and CDR2 SVGAGI. The CDR3 has 13 residues.

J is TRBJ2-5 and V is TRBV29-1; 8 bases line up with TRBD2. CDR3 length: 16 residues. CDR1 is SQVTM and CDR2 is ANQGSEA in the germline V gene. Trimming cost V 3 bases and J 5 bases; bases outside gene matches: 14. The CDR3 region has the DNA TGCAGCGTTGACTTACCGGGGGGGCCGCTTGGGGAGACCCAGTACTTC. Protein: CSVDLPGGPLGETQYF.

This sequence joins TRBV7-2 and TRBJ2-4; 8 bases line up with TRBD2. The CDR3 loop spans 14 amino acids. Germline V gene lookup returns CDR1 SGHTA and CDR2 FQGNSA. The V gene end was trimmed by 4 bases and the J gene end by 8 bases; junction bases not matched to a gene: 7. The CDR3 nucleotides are TGTGCCAGCAGCTCTCGGGGGGGCCTATACATTCAGTACTTC. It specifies CASSSRGGLYIQYF.

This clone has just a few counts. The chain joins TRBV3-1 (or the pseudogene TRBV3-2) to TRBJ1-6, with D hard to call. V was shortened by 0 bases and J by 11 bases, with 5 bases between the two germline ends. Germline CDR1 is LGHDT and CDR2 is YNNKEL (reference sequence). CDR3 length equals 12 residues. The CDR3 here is CASSQDTAPLHF. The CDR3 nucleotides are TGTGCCAGCAGCCAAGATACAGCACCCCTCCACTTT.

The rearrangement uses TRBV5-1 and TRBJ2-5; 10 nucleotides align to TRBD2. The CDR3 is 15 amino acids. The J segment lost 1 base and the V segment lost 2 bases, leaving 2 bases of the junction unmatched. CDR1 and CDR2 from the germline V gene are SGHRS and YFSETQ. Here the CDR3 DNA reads TGCGCCAGCAGCTTCCAGCGGGGGGGCCAAGAGACCCAGTACTTC. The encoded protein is CASSFQRGGQETQYF.

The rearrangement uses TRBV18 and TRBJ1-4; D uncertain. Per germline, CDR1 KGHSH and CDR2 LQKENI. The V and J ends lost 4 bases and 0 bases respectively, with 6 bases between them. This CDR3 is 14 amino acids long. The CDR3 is CASSLQSTNEKLFF. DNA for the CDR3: TGTGCCAGCTCACTACAGTCAACTAATGAAAAACTGTTTTTT. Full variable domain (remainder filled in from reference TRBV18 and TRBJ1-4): NAGVMQNPRHLVRRRGQEARLRCSPMKGHSHVYWYRQLPEEGLKFMVYLQKENIIDESGMPKERFSAEFPKEGPSILRIQQVVRGDSAAYFCASSLQSTNEKLFFGSGTQLSVL.

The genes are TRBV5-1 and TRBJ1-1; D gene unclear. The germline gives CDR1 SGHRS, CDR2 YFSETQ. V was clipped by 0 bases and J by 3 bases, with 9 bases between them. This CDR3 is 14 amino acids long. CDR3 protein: CASSLAAGYTEAFF. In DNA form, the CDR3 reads TGCGCCAGCAGCTTGGCGGCAGGATACACTGAAGCTTTCTTT.

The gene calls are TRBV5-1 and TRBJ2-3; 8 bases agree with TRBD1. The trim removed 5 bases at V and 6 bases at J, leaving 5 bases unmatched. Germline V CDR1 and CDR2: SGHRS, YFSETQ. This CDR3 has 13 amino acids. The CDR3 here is CASSPGGRDTQYF. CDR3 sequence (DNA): TGCGCCAGCAGTCCAGGGGGCCGGGATACGCAGTATTTT.

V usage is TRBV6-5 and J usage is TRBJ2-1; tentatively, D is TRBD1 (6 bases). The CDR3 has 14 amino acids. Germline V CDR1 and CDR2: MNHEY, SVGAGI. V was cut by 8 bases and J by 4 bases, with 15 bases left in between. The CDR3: CASGRQEAYNEQFF. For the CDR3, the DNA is TGTGCCAGCGGTAGACAGGAGGCTTACAATGAGCAGTTCTTC.

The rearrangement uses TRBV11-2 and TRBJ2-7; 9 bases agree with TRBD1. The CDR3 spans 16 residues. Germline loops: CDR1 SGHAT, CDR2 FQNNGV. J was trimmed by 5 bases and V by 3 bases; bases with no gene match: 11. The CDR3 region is CASSFGTGYDRDEQYF. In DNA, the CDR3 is TGTGCCAGCAGCTTTGGGACAGGGTACGACCGCGACGAGCAGTACTTC.

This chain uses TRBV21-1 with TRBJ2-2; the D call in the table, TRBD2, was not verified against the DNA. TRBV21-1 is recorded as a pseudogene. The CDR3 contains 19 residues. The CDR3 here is CASSIRGSGGNSNTGELFF. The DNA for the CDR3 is TGTGCCAGCAGCATACGAGGTAGCGGGGGGAATTCGAACACCGGGGAGCTGTTTTTT.

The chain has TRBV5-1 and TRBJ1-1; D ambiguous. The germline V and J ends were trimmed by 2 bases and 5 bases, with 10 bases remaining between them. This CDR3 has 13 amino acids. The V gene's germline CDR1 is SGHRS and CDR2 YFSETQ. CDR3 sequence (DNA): TGCGCCAGCAGCTTTTTAGAGGGAACTGAAGCTTTCTTT. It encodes CASSFLEGTEAFF. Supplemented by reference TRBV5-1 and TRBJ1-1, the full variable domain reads KAGVTQTPRYLIKTRGQQVTLSCSPISGHRSVSWYQQTPGQGLQFLFEYFSETQRNKGNFPGRFSGRQFSNSRSEMNVSTLELGDSALYLCASSFLEGTEAFFGQGTRLTVV.

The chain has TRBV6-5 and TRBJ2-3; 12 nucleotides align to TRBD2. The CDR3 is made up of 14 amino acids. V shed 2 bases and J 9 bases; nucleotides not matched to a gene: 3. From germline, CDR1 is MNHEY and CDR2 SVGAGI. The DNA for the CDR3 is TGTGCCAGCAGTTACCCGACTAGCGGGGGCACGCAGTATTTT. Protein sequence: CASSYPTSGGTQYF.

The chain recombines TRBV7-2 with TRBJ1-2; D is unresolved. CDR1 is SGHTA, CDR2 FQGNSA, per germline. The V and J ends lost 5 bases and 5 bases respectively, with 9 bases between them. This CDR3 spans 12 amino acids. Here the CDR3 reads CASSTSGYGYTF. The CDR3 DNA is TGTGCCAGCAGCACAAGCGGATATGGCTACACCTTC. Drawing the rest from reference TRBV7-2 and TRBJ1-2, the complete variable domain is GAGVSQSPSNKVTEKGKDVELRCDPISGHTALYWYRQSLGQGLEFLIYFQGNSAPDKSGLPSDRFSAERTGGSVSTLTIQRTQQEDSAVYLCASSTSGYGYTFGSGTRLTVV.

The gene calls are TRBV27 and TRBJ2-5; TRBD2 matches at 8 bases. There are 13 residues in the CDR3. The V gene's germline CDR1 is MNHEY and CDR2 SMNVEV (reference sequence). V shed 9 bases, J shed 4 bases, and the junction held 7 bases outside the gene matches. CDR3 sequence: CARVAGLGETQYF. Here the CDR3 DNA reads TGTGCCAGGGTAGCGGGATTGGGAGAGACCCAGTACTTC.

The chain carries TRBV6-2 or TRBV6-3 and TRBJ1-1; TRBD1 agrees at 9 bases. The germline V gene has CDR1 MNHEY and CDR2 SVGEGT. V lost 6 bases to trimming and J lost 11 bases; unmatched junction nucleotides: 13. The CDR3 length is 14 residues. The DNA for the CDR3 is TGTGCCAGCAGCAACCGGGACAGGGAGACCCCGGCTTTCTTT. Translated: CASSNRDRETPAFF.

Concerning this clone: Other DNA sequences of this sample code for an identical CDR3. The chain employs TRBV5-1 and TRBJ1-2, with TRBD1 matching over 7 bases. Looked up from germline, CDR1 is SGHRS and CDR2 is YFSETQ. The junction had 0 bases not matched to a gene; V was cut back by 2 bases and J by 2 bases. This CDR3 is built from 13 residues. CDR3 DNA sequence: TGCGCCAGCAGCTTACAGGGGAACTATGGCTACACCTTC. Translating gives CASSLQGNYGYTF.